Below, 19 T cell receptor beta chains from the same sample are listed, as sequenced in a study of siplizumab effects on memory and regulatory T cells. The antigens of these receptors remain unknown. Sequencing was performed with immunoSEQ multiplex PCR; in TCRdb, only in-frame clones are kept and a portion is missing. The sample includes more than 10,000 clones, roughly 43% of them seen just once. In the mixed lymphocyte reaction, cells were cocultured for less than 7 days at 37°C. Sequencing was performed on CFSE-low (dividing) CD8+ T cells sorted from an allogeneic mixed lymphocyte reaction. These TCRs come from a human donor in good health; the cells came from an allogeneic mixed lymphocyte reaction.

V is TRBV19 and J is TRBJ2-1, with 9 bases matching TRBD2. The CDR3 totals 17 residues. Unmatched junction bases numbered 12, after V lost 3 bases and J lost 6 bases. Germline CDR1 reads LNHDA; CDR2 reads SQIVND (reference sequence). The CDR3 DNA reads TGTGCCAGTAGTATTTCGCTAGCGGGACCTTGGGGCAATGAGCAGTTCTTC. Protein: CASSISLAGPWGNEQFF.

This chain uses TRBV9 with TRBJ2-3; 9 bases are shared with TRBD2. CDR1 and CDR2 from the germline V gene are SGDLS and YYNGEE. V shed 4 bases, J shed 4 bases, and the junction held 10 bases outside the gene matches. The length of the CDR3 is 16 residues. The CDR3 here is CASSPHSGSPPDTQYF. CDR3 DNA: TGTGCCAGCAGCCCACATAGCGGGAGCCCCCCAGATACGCAGTATTTT. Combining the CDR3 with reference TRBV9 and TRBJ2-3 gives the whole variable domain DSGVTQTPKHLITATGQRVTLRCSPRSGDLSVYWYQQSLDQGLQFLIQYYNGEERAKGNILERFSAQQFPDLHSELNLSSLELGDSALYFCASSPHSGSPPDTQYFGPGTRLTVL.

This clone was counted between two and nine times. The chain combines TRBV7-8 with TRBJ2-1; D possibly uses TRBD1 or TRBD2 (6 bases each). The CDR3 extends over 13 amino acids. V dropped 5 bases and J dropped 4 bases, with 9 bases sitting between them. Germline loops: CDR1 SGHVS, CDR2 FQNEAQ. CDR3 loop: CASSGGPYNEQFF. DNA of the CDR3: TGTGCCAGCAGCGGGGGGCCATACAATGAGCAGTTCTTC.

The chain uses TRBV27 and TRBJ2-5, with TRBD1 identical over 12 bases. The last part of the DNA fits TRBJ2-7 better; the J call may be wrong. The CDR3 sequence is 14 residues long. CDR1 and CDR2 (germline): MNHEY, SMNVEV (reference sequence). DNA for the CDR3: TGTGCCAGCAGCACCGGGACAGGGGGCGGCGAGCAGTACTTC. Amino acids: CASSTGTGGGEQYF.

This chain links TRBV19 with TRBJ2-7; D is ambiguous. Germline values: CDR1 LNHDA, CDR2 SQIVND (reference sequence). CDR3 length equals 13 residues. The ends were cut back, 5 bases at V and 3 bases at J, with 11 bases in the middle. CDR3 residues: CASSFGSSYEQYF. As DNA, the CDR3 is TGTGCCAGTAGTTTCGGTAGTAGCTACGAGCAGTACTTC.

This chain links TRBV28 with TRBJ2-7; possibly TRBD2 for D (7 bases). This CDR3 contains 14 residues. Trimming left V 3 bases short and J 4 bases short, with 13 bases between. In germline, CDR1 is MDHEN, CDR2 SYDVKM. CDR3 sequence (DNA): TGTGCCAGCAGTTTGCGGGGGCTCGAATACGAGCAGTACTTC. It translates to CASSLRGLEYEQYF.

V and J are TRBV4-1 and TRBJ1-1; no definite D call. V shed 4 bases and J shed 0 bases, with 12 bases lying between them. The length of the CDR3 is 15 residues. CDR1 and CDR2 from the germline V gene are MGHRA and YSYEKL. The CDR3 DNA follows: TGCGCCAGCAGCCCCCTTGGACGGTTGAACACTGAAGCTTTCTTT. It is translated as CASSPLGRLNTEAFF.

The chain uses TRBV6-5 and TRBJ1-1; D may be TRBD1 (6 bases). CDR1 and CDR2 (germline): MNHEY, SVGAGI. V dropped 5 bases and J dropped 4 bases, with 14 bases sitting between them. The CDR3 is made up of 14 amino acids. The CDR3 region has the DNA TGTGCCAGCAGTCCCAATCCAGGGGCCACTGAAGCTTTCTTT. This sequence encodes CASSPNPGATEAFF.

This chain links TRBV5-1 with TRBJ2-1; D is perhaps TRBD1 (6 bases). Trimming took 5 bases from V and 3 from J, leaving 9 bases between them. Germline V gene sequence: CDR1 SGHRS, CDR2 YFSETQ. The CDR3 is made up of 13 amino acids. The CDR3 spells CASRPDSYNEQFF. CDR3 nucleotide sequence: TGCGCCAGCAGACCGGACAGCTACAATGAGCAGTTCTTC.

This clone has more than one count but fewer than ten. The CDR3 DNA follows: TGTGCCAGCAGCTTCGGGGACAGGGTGAAGACCCAGTACTTC. Amino acids: CASSFGDRVKTQYF. V gene TRBV13 combines with J gene TRBJ2-5; 9 positions match TRBD1. J was trimmed by 6 bases and V by 3 bases; bases with no gene match: 5. CDR1 and CDR2 (germline): PRHDT, FYEKMQ (reference sequence). The CDR3 has 14 residues.

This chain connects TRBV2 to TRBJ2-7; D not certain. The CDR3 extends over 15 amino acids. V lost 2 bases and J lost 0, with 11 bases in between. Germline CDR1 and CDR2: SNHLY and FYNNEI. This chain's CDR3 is CASSEHTQSSYEQYF. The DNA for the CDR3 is TGTGCCAGCAGTGAACATACACAATCCTCCTACGAGCAGTACTTC.

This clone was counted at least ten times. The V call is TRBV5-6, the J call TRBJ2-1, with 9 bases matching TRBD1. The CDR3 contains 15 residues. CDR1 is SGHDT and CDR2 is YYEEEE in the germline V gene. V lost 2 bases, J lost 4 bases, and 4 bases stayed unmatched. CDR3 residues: CASSFGTGLYNEQFF. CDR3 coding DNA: TGTGCCAGCAGCTTCGGGACAGGGCTTTACAATGAGCAGTTCTTC.

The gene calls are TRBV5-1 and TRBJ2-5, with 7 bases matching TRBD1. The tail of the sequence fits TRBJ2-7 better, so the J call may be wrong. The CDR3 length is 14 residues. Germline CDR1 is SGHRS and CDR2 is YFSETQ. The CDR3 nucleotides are TGCGCCAGCAGTCCCGGGACAGATGACTACGAGCAGTACTTC. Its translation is CASSPGTDDYEQYF.

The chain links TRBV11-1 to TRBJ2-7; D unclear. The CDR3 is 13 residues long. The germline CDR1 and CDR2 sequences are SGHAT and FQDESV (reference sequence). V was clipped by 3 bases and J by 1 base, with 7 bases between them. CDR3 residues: CASSFHLSYEQYF. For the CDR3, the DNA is TGTGCCAGCAGCTTTCACCTGTCCTACGAGCAGTACTTC.

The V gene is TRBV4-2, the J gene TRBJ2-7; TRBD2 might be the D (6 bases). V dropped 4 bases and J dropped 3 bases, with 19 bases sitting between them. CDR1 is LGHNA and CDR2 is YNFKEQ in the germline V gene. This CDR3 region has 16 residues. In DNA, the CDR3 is TGTGCCAGCAGCCTATCCTCACCGGGAGCAGTCTACGAGCAGTACTTC. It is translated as CASSLSSPGAVYEQYF.

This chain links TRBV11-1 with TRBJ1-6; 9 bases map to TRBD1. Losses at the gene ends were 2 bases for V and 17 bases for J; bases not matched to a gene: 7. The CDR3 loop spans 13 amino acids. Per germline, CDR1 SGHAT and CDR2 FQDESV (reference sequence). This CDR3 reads CASSLSVDRGIHF. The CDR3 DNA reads TGTGCCAGCAGCTTATCCGTGGACAGGGGAATCCACTTT.

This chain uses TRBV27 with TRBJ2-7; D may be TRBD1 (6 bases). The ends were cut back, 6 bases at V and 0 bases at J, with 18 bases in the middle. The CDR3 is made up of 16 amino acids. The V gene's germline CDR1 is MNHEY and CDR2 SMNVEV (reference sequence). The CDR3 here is CASRALGGAPSYEQYF. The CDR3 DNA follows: TGTGCCAGCAGAGCTCTTGGGGGCGCCCCCTCCTACGAGCAGTACTTC.

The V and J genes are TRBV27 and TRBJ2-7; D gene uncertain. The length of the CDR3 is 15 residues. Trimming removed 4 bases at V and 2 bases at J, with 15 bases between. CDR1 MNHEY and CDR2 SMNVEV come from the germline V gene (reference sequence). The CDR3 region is CASSSRIGPAYEQYF. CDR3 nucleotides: TGTGCCAGCAGTTCCCGGATTGGCCCGGCCTACGAGCAGTACTTC.

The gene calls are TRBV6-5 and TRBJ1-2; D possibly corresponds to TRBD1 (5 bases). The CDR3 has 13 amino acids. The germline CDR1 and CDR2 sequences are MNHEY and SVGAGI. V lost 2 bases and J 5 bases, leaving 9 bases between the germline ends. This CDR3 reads CASSYTGGYGYTF. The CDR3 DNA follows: TGTGCCAGCAGTTACACCGGGGGATATGGCTACACCTTC.